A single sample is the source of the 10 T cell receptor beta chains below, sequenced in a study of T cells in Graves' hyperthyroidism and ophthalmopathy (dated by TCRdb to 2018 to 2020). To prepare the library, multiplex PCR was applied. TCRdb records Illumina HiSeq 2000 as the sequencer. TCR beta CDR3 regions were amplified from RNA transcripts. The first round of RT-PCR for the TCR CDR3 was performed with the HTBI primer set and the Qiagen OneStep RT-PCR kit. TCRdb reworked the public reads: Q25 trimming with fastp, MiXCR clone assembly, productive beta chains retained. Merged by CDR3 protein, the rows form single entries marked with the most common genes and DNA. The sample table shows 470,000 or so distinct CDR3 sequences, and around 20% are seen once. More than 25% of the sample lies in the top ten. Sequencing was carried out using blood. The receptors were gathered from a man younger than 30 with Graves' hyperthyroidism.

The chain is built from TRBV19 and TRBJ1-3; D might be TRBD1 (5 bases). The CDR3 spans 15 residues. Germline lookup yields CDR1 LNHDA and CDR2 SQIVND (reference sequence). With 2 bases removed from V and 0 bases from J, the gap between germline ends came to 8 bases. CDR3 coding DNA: TGTGCCAGTAGTATACAGGGCCTCTCTGGAAACACCATATATTTT. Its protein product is CASSIQGLSGNTIYF. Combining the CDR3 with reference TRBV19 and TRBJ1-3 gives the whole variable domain DGGITQSPKYLFRKEGQNVTLSCEQNLNHDAMYWYRQDPGQGLRLIYYSQIVNDFQKGDIAEGYSVSREKKESFPLTVTSAQKNPTAFYLCASSIQGLSGNTIYFGEGSWLTVV.

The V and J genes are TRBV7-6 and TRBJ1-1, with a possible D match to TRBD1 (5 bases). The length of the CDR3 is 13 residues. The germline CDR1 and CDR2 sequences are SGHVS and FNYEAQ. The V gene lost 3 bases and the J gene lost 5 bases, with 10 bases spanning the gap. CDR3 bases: TGTGCCAGCAGCTTGATAGGGGAAACTGAAGCTTTCTTT. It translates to CASSLIGETEAFF.

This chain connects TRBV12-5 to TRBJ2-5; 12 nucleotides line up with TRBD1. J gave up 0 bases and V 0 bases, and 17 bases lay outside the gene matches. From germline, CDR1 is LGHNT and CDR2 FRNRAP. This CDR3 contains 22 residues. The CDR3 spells CASGLVPLRSGTGGTYQETQYF. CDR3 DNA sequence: TGTGCTAGTGGTTTGGTACCCCTTAGGAGCGGGACAGGGGGCACGTACCAAGAGACCCAGTACTTC.

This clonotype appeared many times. CDR3 sequence reads: CASSRTETGELFF. In nucleotides, the CDR3 is TGTGCCAGCAGTAGGACAGAAACCGGGGAGCTGTTTTTT. The gene calls are TRBV6-2 or TRBV6-3 and TRBJ2-2, with D tentatively TRBD1 (6 bases). The CDR3 contains 13 residues. Germline V gene sequence: CDR1 MNHEY, CDR2 SVGEGT. V was cut by 5 bases and J by 5 bases, with 9 bases left in between.

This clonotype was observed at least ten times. The CDR3 loop is CASSSRPGTGWVSYEQYF. The CDR3 bases are TGTGCCAGCAGTTCGCGTCCCGGGACAGGATGGGTCTCCTACGAGCAGTACTTC. The chain links TRBV12-3 or TRBV12-4 to TRBJ2-7, with 8 bases aligning to TRBD1. The CDR3 is 18 amino acids. Trimming at V came to 4 bases and at J to 0 bases, leaving 14 bases not matched to a gene.

The CDR3, as DNA: TGTGCCAGCAGTTACGGTGACAGCGCCCAAGAGACCCAGTACTTC. Amino acids: CASSYGDSAQETQYF. The chain links TRBV6-2 or TRBV6-3 to TRBJ2-5; a weak D match, TRBD1 (5 bases). V lost 2 bases and J 1 base, leaving 11 bases between the germline ends. The CDR3 runs to 15 residues. Germline assignment: CDR1 MNHEY and CDR2 SVGEGT.

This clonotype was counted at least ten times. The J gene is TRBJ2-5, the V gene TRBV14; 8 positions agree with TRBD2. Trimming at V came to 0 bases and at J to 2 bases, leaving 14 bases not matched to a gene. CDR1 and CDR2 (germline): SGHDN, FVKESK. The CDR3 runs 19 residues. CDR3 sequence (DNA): TGTGCCAGCAGCCAAGATCCGGGAGGGCAGGGGCTGACGCAAGAGACCCAGTACTTC. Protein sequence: CASSQDPGGQGLTQETQYF.

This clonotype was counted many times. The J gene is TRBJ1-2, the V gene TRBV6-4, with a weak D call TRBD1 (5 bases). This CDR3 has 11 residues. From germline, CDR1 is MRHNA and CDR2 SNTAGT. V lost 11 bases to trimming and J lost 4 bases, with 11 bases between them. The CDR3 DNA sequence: TGTGCCCCGAGACAGTCCTATGGCTACACCTTC. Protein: CAPRQSYGYTF.

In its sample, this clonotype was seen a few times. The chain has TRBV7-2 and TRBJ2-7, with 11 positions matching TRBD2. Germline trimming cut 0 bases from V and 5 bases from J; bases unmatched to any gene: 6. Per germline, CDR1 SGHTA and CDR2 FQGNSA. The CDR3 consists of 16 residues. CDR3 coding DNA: TGTGCCAGCAGCTTAGCTCAACTAGCGGGGGCCCACGAGCAGTACTTC. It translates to CASSLAQLAGAHEQYF.

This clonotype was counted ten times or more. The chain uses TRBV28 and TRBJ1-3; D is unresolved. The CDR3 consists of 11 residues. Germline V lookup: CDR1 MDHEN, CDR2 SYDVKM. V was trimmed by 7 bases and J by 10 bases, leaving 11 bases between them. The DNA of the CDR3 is TGTGCCAGCACAAGACTCGGGACCATATATTTT. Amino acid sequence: CASTRLGTIYF.